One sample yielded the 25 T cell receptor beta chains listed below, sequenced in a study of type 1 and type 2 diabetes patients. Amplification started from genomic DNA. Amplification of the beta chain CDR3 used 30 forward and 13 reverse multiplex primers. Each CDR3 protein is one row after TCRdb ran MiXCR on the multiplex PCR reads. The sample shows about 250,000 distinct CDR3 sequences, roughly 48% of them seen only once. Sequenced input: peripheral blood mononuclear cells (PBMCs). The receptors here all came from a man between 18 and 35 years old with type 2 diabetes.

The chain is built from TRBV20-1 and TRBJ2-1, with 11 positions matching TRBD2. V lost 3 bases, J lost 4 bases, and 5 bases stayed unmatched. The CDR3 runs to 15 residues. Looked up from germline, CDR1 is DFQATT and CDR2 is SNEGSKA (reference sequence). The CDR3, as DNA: TGCAGTGCTAGCAGGGGGACTAGCGGATACAATGAGCAGTTCTTC. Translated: CSASRGTSGYNEQFF.

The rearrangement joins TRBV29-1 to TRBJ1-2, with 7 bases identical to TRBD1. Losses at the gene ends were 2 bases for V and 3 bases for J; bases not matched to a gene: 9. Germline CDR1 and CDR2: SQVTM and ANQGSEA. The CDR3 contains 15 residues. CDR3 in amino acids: CSVEQGQSIDYGYTF. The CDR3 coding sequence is TGCAGCGTTGAACAGGGACAGTCCATCGACTATGGCTACACCTTC.

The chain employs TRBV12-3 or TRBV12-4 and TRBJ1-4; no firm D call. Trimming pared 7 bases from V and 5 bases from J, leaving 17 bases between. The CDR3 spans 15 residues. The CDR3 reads CASTYGGSQNEKLFF. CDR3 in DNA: TGTGCCAGCACCTATGGAGGGAGCCAAAATGAAAAACTGTTTTTT.

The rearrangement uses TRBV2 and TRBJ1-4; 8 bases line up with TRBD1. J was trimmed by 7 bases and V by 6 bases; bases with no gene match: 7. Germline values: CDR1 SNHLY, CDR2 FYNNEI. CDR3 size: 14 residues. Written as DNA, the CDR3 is TGTGCCAGCAGCACAGGGGGGATTGGTGAAAAACTGTTTTTT. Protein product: CASSTGGIGEKLFF.

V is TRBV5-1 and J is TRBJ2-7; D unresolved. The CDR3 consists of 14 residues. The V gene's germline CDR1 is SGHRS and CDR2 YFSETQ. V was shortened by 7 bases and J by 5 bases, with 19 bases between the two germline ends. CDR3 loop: CASQSLGAGDEQYF. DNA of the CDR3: TGCGCCAGCCAATCCCTAGGTGCTGGCGACGAGCAGTACTTC.

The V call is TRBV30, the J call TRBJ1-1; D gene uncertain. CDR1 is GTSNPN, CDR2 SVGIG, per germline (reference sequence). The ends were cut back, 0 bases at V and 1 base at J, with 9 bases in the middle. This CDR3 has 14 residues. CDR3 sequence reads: CAWSVLGPNTEAFF. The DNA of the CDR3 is TGTGCCTGGAGTGTACTTGGGCCGAACACTGAAGCTTTCTTT.

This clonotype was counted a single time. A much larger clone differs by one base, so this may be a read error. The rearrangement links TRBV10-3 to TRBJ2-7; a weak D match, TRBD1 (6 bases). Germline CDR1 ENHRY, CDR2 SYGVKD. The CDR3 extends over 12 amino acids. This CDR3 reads CSITGTLNEQYF. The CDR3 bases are TGTTCCATCACCGGGACACTCAACGAGCAGTACTTC.

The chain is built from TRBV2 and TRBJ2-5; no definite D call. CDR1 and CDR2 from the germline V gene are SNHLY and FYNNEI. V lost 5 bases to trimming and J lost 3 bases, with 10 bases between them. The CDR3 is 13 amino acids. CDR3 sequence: CASSLLNEETQYF. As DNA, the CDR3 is TGTGCCAGCAGTCTACTGAATGAAGAGACCCAGTACTTC. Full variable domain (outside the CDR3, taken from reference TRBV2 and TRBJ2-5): EPEVTQTPSHQVTQMGQEVILRCVPISNHLYFYWYRQILGQKVEFLVSFYNNEISEKSEIFDDQFSVERPDGSNFTLKIRSTKLEDSAMYFCASSLLNEETQYFGPGTRLLVL.

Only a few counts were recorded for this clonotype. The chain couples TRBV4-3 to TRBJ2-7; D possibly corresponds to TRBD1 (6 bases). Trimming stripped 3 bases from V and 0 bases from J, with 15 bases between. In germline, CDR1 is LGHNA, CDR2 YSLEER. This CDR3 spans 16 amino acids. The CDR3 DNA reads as TGCGCCAGCAGCCATATACAGGGCAGGGGCTCCTACGAGCAGTACTTC. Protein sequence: CASSHIQGRGSYEQYF.

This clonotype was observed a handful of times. The CDR3 nucleotides read TGTGCCAGTAGTATCCCAGGGTATGAGCAGTTCTTC. Amino acid sequence: CASSIPGYEQFF. The V call is TRBV19, the J call TRBJ2-1; a possible D gene is TRBD1 (5 bases). The V gene's germline CDR1 is LNHDA and CDR2 SQIVND (reference sequence). This CDR3 is built from 12 residues. V lost 3 bases to trimming and J lost 8 bases, with 8 bases between them.

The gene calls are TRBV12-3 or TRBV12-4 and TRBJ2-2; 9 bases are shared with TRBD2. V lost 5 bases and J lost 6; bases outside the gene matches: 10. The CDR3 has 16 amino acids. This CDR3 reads CASSPSGSGGSGELFF. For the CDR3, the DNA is TGTGCCAGCAGTCCCAGTGGCAGCGGGGGGTCCGGGGAGCTGTTTTTT.

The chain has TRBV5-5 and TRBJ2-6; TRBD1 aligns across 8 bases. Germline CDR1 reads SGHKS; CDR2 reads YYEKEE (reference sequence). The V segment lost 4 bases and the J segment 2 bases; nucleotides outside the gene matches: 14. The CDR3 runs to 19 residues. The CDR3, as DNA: TGTGCCAGCAGCCTAGGGAACGGACAGGGCACAACTGGGGCCAACGTCCTGACTTTC. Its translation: CASSLGNGQGTTGANVLTF.

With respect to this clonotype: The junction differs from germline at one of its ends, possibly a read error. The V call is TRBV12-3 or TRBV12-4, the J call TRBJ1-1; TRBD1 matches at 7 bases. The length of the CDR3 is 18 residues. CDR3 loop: CASSLGTGEGAWNTEAFF. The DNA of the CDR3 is TGTGCCAGCAGTTTAGGAACAGGGGAAGGGGCATGGAACACCGAAGCTTTCTTT.

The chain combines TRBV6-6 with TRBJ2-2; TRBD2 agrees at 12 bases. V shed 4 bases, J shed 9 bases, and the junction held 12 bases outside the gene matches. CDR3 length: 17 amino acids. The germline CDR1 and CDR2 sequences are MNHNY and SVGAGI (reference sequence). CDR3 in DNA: TGTGCCAGCAGTTCCCCACCTAGCGGGAGGGCCCCCCGGGAGCTGTTTTTT. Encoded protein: CASSSPPSGRAPRELFF.

CDR3 nucleotides: TGTGCCAGCAGTTACTCGACAGCGATGAACACTGAAGCTTTCTTT. Protein product: CASSYSTAMNTEAFF. The V gene is TRBV6-5, the J gene TRBJ1-1, with TRBD1 as a possible D gene (5 bases). Germline CDR1 reads MNHEY; CDR2 reads SVGAGI. This CDR3 has 15 amino acids. V lost 0 bases and J lost 0, with 8 bases in between.

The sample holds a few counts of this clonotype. Written as DNA, the CDR3 is TGTGCCAGCAGCTTAGGAACGGACAGGAGACCAGTCCCTCTGACTTTC. Translated: CASSLGTDRRPVPLTF. V and J are TRBV7-8 and TRBJ2-6, with 7 bases lining up with TRBD1. This CDR3 region has 16 residues. Germline CDR1 SGHVS, CDR2 FQNEAQ. V shed 1 base and J 16 bases; nucleotides not matched to a gene: 16.

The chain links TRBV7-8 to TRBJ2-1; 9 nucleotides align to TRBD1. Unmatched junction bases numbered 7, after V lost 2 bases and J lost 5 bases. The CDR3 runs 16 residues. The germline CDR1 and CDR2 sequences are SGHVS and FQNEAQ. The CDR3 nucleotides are TGTGCCAGCAGCTTACTAAGCGGGGACAGGGACAATGAGCAGTTCTTC. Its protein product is CASSLLSGDRDNEQFF.

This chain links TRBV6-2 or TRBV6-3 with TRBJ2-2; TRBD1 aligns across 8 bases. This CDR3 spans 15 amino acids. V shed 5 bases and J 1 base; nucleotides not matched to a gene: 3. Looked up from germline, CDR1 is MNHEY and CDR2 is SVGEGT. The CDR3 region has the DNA TGTGCCAGCAGTCACGGACAGGGGAACACCGGGGAGCTGTTTTTT. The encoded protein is CASSHGQGNTGELFF.

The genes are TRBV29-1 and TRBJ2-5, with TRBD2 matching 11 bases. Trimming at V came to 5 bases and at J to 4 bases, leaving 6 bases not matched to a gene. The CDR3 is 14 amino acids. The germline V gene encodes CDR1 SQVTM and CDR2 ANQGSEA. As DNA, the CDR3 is TGCAGCGTTTTAGCGGGAGGGTGGGCAGAGACCCAGTACTTC. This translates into CSVLAGGWAETQYF.

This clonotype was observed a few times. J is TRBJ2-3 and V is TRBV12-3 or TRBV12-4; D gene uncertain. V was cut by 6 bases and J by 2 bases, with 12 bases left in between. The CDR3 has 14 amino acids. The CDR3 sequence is CASRSTPTTDTQYF. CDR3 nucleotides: TGTGCCAGCAGGTCGACCCCTACCACAGATACGCAGTATTTT.

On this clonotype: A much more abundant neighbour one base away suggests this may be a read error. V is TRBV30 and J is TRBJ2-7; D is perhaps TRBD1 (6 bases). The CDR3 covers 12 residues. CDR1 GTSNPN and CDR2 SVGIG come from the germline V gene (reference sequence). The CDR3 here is CALRDITYAQYF. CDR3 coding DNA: TGTGCCCTCCGGGACATCACCTACGCGCAGTACTTC.

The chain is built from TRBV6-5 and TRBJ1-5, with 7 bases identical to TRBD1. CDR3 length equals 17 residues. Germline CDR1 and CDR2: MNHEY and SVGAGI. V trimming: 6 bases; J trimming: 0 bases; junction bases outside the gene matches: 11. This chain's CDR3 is CASRRGTALYSNQPQHF. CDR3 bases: TGTGCCAGCAGGCGAGGGACAGCCCTCTATAGCAATCAGCCCCAGCATTTT.

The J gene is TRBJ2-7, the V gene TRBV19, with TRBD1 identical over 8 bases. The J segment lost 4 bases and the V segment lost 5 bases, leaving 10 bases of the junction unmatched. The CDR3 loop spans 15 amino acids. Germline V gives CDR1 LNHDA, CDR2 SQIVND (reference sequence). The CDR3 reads CASSSSGQAIYEQYF. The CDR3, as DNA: TGTGCCAGTAGTTCCTCGGGACAGGCCATTTACGAGCAGTACTTC.

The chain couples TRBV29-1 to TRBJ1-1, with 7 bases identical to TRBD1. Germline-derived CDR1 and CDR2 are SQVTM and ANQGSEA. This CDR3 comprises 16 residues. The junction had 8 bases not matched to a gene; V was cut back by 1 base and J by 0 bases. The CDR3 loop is CSVEGLLGQMNTEAFF. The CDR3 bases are TGCAGCGTTGAAGGACTACTGGGACAGATGAACACTGAAGCTTTCTTT.

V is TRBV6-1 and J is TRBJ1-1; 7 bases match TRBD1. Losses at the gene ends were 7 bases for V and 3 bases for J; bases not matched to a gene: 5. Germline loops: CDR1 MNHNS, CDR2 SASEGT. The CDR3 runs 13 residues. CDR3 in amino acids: CASTRQGDTEAFF. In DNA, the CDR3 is TGTGCCAGCACCAGACAGGGTGACACTGAAGCTTTCTTT.